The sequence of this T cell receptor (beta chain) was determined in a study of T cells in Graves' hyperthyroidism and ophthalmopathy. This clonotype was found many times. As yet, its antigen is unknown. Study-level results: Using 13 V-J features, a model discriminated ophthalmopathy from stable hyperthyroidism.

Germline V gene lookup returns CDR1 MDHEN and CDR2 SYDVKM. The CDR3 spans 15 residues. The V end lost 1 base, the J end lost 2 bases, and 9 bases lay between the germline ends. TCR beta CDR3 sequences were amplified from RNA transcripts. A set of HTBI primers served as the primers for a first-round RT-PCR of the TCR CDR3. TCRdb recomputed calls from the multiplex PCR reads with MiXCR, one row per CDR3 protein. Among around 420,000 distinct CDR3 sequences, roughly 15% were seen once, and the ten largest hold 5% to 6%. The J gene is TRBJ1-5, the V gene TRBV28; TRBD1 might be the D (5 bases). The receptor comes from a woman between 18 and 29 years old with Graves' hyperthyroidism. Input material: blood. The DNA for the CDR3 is TGTGCCAGCAGTTTATTGTTAGGGGGCAATCAGCCCCAGCATTTT. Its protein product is CASSLLLGGNQPQHF. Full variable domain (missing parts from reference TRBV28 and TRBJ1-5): DVKVTQSSRYLVKRTGEKVFLECVQDMDHENMFWYRQDPGLGLRLIYFSYDVKMKEKGDIPEGYSVSREKKERFSLILESASTNQTSMYLCASSLLLGGNQPQHFGDGTRLSIL.